This T cell receptor (beta chain) was sequenced in a study of OX40 agonist ivuxolimab in advanced cancers. Study-wide context: Ivuxolimab, an agonist antibody against OX40 (CD134), was given to patients.

Whole-study results and caveats: The average count of expanded clones was higher among CD8+ T cells than among CD4+. The investigators did not determine what antigen specificity the expanded peripheral T cells had.

As to this clone: Its antigen is unidentified.

A history of autoimmune disease or systemic immunosuppression excluded patients. Sequencing was performed with immunoSEQ multiplex PCR; in TCRdb, only in-frame clones are kept and a portion is missing. The sample carries roughly 30,000 clones, 85% to 90% recorded once. This clonotype was sampled from an adult with an advanced solid tumor such as melanoma, head and neck, liver or kidney cancer. Sequenced material: CD4+ or CD8+ T cells sorted from blood, taken in a trial of the OX40 agonist ivuxolimab.

CDR3 sequence (DNA): TGCGCCAGCAGCTTAAACCCCGGGGGGCCACCCTACGAGCAGTACTTC. Translating it yields CASSLNPGGPPYEQYF. The J gene is TRBJ2-7, the V gene TRBV5-1, with D possibly TRBD2 on 7 matching bases. Trimming stripped 2 bases from V and 2 bases from J, with 17 bases between. Per the germline V gene, CDR1 is SGHRS and CDR2 is YFSETQ. The CDR3 extends over 16 amino acids.